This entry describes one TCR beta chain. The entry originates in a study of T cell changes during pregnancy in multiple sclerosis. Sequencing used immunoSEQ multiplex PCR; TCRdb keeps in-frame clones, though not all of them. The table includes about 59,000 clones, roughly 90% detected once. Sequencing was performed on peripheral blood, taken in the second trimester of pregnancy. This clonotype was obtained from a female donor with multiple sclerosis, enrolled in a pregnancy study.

CDR3 nucleotides: TGCGCCAGCGGCGACTTGAACACTGAAGCTTTCTTT. Amino acid sequence: CASGDLNTEAFF. The V gene is TRBV10-2, the J gene TRBJ1-1; D uncertain. The CDR3 spans 12 residues. CDR1 WSHSY and CDR2 SAAADI come from the germline V gene. The V end was cut by 8 bases, the J end by 0 bases, with 7 bases between.